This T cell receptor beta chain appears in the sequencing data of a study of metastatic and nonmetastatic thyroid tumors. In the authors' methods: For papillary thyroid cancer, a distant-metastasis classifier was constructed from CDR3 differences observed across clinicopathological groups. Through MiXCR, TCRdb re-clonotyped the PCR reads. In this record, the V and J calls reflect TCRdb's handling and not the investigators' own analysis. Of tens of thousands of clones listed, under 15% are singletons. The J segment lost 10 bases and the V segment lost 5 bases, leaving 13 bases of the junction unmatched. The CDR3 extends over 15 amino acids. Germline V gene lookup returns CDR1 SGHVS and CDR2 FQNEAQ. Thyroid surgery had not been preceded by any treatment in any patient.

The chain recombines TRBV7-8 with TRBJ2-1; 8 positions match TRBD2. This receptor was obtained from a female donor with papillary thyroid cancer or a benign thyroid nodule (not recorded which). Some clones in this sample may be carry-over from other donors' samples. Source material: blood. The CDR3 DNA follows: TGTGCCAGCAGCCCGGGACTAGTTGAGGCCACAGAGCAGTTCTTC. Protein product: CASSPGLVEATEQFF.